Sequencing of this TCR beta chain was carried out in a study of T cell responses to AZD1222 COVID-19 vaccine. Study outcomes and limitations: Nearly half of the spike-specific TCRs reportedly recognize variant regions that carry no mutations. White British ancestry dominated among donors, who included more females, and clonal diversity was possibly underestimated.

There are many counts of this clone. As yet, its antigen is unknown. Some clones are missing from TCRdb's copy, which holds only in-frame ones; the method was immunoSEQ multiplex PCR. The table lists about 120,000 clones, around 90% of them singletons. CDR3 length: 14 amino acids. CDR1 and CDR2 from the germline V gene are SGHTA and FQGNSA. The germline V and J ends were trimmed by 2 bases and 8 bases, with 13 bases remaining between them. The clonotype comes from an adult who received the AZD1222 COVID-19 vaccine. This chain uses TRBV7-2 with TRBJ2-1; D is undetermined. The sequenced sample was peripheral blood, obtained 28 days after the second AZD1222 dose. The CDR3 is CASSLYLVGYEQFF. In nucleotides, the CDR3 is TGTGCCAGCAGCTTATATCTTGTCGGGTATGAGCAGTTCTTC.